This T cell receptor (beta chain) stems from a study of T cell responses to AZD1222 COVID-19 vaccine. This CDR3 region has 16 residues. Trimming removed 6 bases at V and 2 bases at J, with 20 bases between. The germline V gene encodes CDR1 MDHEN and CDR2 SYDVKM. Regarding the study as a whole: Repertoires were obtained solely post-peak T cell response. Baseline seropositivity characterized only a handful of AZD1222 recipients. Breadth and depth of Spike-specific TCRs rose after two AZD1222 doses.

About this clone: No antigen is known for it.

Measured with immunoSEQ multiplex PCR; TCRdb has only the in-frame clones, and not every one. The sample consists of about 140,000 clones, roughly 87% of them appearing once. The TCR comes from an adult who received the MenACWY meningococcal vaccine as a control. The sample here was peripheral blood, taken 28 days after the second dose of the MenACWY control vaccine. The V gene is TRBV28, the J gene TRBJ2-7; D is unresolved. The CDR3 spells CASRKTTGVRAYEQYF. The CDR3 nucleotides are TGTGCCAGCAGAAAGACGACTGGAGTAAGGGCCTACGAGCAGTACTTC. The full variable domain, in which reference TRBV28 and TRBJ2-7 provide the parts outside the CDR3, is DVKVTQSSRYLVKRTGEKVFLECVQDMDHENMFWYRQDPGLGLRLIYFSYDVKMKEKGDIPEGYSVSREKKERFSLILESASTNQTSMYLCASRKTTGVRAYEQYFGPGTRLTVT.